Listed below are T cell receptor beta chains from one sample, sequenced in a study of cytomegalovirus exposure and HLA in healthy donors. The method was immunoSEQ multiplex PCR; TCRdb's version includes in-frame clones alone and lacks a portion of them. The table lists 200,000 to 250,000 clones, 70% to 80% of them singletons, with around 16% in the top ten. The specimen sequenced was PBMCs. The receptors shown here come from a man in his forties in good health and CMV-seronegative. Both conserved end residues are part of each CDR3. Fields, in order: J gene, V gene, CDR3 protein.

>TRBJ2-7|TRBV27
CASSPGGGGEQYF
>TRBJ1-2|TRBV6-1
CASSADRGNYGYTF
>TRBJ2-5|TRBV9
CASSSRLAGDETQYF
>TRBJ2-7|TRBV13
CASSPDRGPYEQYF
>TRBJ2-7|TRBV5-1
CASSLAGGSVHEQYF
>TRBJ2-1|TRBV7-6
CASSTWTSGSYNEQFF
>TRBJ2-7|TRBV29-1
CSVRPGTGNLDEQYF
>TRBJ2-3|TRBV5-1
CASSMGTSVVGDTQYF
>TRBJ1-6|TRBV14
CASSSVAGNSPLHF
>TRBJ1-4|TRBV18
CASSPTRSNEKLFF
>TRBJ2-6|TRBV7-9
CSSRTTTGAGANVLTF
>TRBJ2-7|TRBV30
CAWSVPLGSSYEQYF
>TRBJ1-1|TRBV30
CAWMGDRAVEAFF
>TRBJ2-7|TRBV10-3
CAISSPEAVEQYF
>TRBJ2-7|TRBV6-1
CASSDHRRAYEQYF
>TRBJ2-1|TRBV19
CASSTSGTSGEQFF
>TRBJ2-7|TRBV5-5
CASSSSGSASYEQYF
>TRBJ2-3|TRBV7-9
CASSSGTSDTQYF
>TRBJ2-5|TRBV27
CASSLLGLAGVGETQYF